The 18 T cell receptor beta chains presented below share a single source sample, sequenced in a study of T cell repertoires in cytomegalovirus infection. TCRdb itself ran the reads through MiXCR, one entry per CDR3 protein. Among some 450,000 distinct CDR3 sequences, 25% to 40% were seen once, and the ten largest hold roughly an eighth. Sequenced input: PBMCs. The receptors originated from a human donor in good health (CMV status not recorded). Some clones in this sample may be carry-over from other donors' samples.

This clonotype has at least ten counts. V gene TRBV12-3 or TRBV12-4 combines with J gene TRBJ2-7, with 10 bases aligning to TRBD2. V shed 6 bases, J shed 4 bases, and the junction held 9 bases outside the gene matches. This CDR3 comprises 15 residues. This CDR3 is CASRLSGGRVYEQYF. The DNA of the CDR3 is TGTGCCAGCAGACTTAGCGGGGGGCGGGTTTACGAGCAGTACTTC.

The chain uses TRBV29-1 and TRBJ1-1; no clear D. V was shortened by 3 bases and J by 1 base, with 18 bases between the two germline ends. This CDR3 has 16 amino acids. Germline assignment: CDR1 SQVTM and CDR2 ANQGSEA. The CDR3 DNA follows: TGCAGCGTTGAGGGATGGGATAGGGCAGGGAACACTGAAGCTTTCTTT. It translates to CSVEGWDRAGNTEAFF.

This chain's CDR3 is CASRPQQATQETQYF. The CDR3 DNA reads TGTGCCAGCAGACCCCAACAGGCAACCCAAGAGACCCAGTACTTC. The chain combines TRBV5-4 with TRBJ2-5, with a tentative D call TRBD1 (5 bases). Per germline, CDR1 SGHNT and CDR2 YYREEE (reference sequence). The V gene lost 5 bases and the J gene lost 1 base, with 15 bases spanning the gap. The CDR3 has 15 residues.

The genes are TRBV25-1 and TRBJ2-7, with TRBD1 identical over 8 bases. This CDR3 region has 16 residues. Germline V gene lookup returns CDR1 MGHDK and CDR2 SYGVNS. The ends lost 2 bases at V and 1 base at J; junction bases unmatched: 7. The CDR3 bases are TGTGCCAGCAGTGAAAGTCAGGGGGCGACTTCCTACGAGCAGTACTTC. Protein: CASSESQGATSYEQYF.

About this clonotype itself: A single base separates this from a much larger clone, so it may be a read error. This chain joins TRBV11-2 and TRBJ2-7; D not certain. This CDR3 has 15 residues. Trimming cost V 8 bases and J 0 bases, with 17 bases left between them. CDR1 is SGHAT, CDR2 FQNNGV, per germline. The CDR3, as DNA: TGTGCCAGCTGCTCCCGACGAGGCACCTCCTACGAGCAGTACTTC. It encodes CASCSRRGTSYEQYF.

The chain joins TRBV5-4 to TRBJ2-1, with TRBD2 matching over 10 bases. J lost 3 bases, V lost 4 bases, and 10 bases had no gene match. CDR3 length: 17 residues. Germline assignment: CDR1 SGHNT and CDR2 YYREEE (reference sequence). The CDR3 protein is CASSPAPLAGDYNEQFF. DNA for the CDR3: TGTGCCAGCAGCCCAGCCCCGCTAGCGGGGGACTACAATGAGCAGTTCTTC.

This clonotype was observed a handful of times. The V gene is TRBV19, the J gene TRBJ2-7, with 10 bases identical to TRBD1. The CDR3 length is 15 residues. Trimming cost V 3 bases and J 3 bases; bases outside gene matches: 5. Germline values: CDR1 LNHDA, CDR2 SQIVND (reference sequence). The CDR3: CASSIETGGHYEQYF. CDR3 sequence (DNA): TGTGCCAGTAGTATTGAGACAGGGGGCCACTACGAGCAGTACTTC. The variable domain in full, completed from reference TRBV19 and TRBJ2-7, reads DGGITQSPKYLFRKEGQNVTLSCEQNLNHDAMYWYRQDPGQGLRLIYYSQIVNDFQKGDIAEGYSVSREKKESFPLTVTSAQKNPTAFYLCASSIETGGHYEQYFGPGTRLTVT.

The chain couples TRBV29-1 to TRBJ1-2, with TRBD1 matching over 11 bases. The CDR3 has 14 amino acids. CDR1 and CDR2 (germline): SQVTM, ANQGSEA. Trimming removed 8 bases from V and 2 bases from J; junction bases left unmatched: 7. The CDR3 sequence is CSTTGTGGNYGYTF. The CDR3 nucleotides read TGCAGCACCACCGGGACAGGGGGAAACTATGGCTACACCTTC.

The V gene is TRBV7-2, the J gene TRBJ1-5, with unresolved D. Per germline, CDR1 SGHTA and CDR2 FQGNSA. This CDR3 comprises 14 residues. The germline V and J ends were trimmed by 4 bases and 6 bases, with 13 bases remaining between them. CDR3 in amino acids: CASSSNPSVQPQHF. CDR3 bases: TGTGCCAGCAGCTCCAACCCATCCGTTCAGCCCCAGCATTTT.

This clonotype was seen a handful of times. The chain carries TRBV19 and TRBJ2-2, with 7 bases identical to TRBD1. Germline CDR1 and CDR2: LNHDA and SQIVND (reference sequence). There are 15 residues in the CDR3. After removal of 7 bases from V and 3 bases from J, the junction contained 8 bases not matched to a gene. CDR3 residues: CASIHNRGYTGELFF. Here the CDR3 DNA reads TGTGCCAGTATCCACAACAGGGGATACACCGGGGAGCTGTTTTTT.

This sequence joins TRBV4-3 and TRBJ1-2; D unclear. Looked up from germline, CDR1 is LGHNA and CDR2 is YSLEER. CDR3 size: 15 residues. Trimming took off 0 bases at V and 4 bases at J, with 12 bases between the two ends. CDR3 in DNA: TGCGCCAGCAGCCAAGATCACCAGGCTCCCTATGGCTACACCTTC. Its translation is CASSQDHQAPYGYTF.

This clonotype has only a few counts. V is TRBV6-6 and J is TRBJ2-7; a possible D gene is TRBD2 (7 bases). From germline, CDR1 is MNHNY and CDR2 SVGAGI (reference sequence). The CDR3 is 16 amino acids. Trimming cost V 2 bases and J 0 bases, with 14 bases left between them. CDR3 sequence (DNA): TGTGCCAGCAGTTACCACCCGGGGGGCGGCTCCTACGAGCAGTACTTC. Protein product: CASSYHPGGGSYEQYF.

This sequence joins TRBV11-2 and TRBJ1-5; D possibly corresponds to TRBD1 (6 bases). Per the germline V gene, CDR1 is SGHAT and CDR2 is FQNNGV. The V end was cut by 5 bases, the J end by 3 bases, with 20 bases between. The CDR3 is made up of 17 amino acids. CDR3 coding DNA: TGTGCCAGCAGCCCCCGACGAAAGACAGGCCTCAATCAGCCCCAGCATTTT. It codes for CASSPRRKTGLNQPQHF. Full variable domain (missing parts from reference TRBV11-2 and TRBJ1-5): EAGVAQSPRYKIIEKRQSVAFWCNPISGHATLYWYQQILGQGPKLLIQFQNNGVVDDSQLPKDRFSAERLKGVDSTLKIQPAKLEDSAVYLCASSPRRKTGLNQPQHFGDGTRLSIL.

The sample holds a few counts of this clonotype. The chain combines TRBV18 with TRBJ1-1; D gene uncertain. Trimming took 1 base from V and 1 from J, leaving 16 bases between them. The CDR3 length is 17 residues. CDR1 and CDR2 from the germline V gene are KGHSH and LQKENI. The CDR3 nucleotides read TGTGCCAGCTCACCACAAGGTGGAATCTTTGAGAACACTGAAGCTTTCTTT. This sequence encodes CASSPQGGIFENTEAFF.

The chain links TRBV25-1 to TRBJ2-2, with a tentative D call TRBD1 (5 bases). There are 14 residues in the CDR3. Trimming pared 7 bases from V and 7 bases from J, leaving 16 bases between. Per the germline V gene, CDR1 is MGHDK and CDR2 is SYGVNS. CDR3 sequence: CASTTYQGHGELFF. For the CDR3, the DNA is TGTGCCAGCACCACGTACCAGGGTCACGGGGAGCTGTTTTTT.

This clonotype came up a few times. CDR3: CAIVAGQGYNEQFF. DNA of the CDR3: TGTGCCATTGTGGCGGGACAGGGTTACAATGAGCAGTTCTTC. The genes are TRBV5-4 and TRBJ2-1; TRBD1 agrees at 9 bases. Looked up from germline, CDR1 is SGHNT and CDR2 is YYREEE (reference sequence). The CDR3 has 14 amino acids. The trim removed 9 bases at V and 4 bases at J, leaving 8 bases unmatched.

V is TRBV2 and J is TRBJ2-5; TRBD1 matches at 11 bases. Germline CDR1 reads SNHLY; CDR2 reads FYNNEI. The CDR3 runs to 17 residues. The trim removed 6 bases at V and 4 bases at J, leaving 13 bases unmatched. Written as DNA, the CDR3 is TGTGCCAGCAGACCCACCCCCGGACAGGGGGCACGAGAGACCCAGTACTTC. This sequence encodes CASRPTPGQGARETQYF.

This clonotype was observed many times. V gene TRBV7-2 combines with J gene TRBJ2-2; TRBD2 matches 12 bases. CDR3 length: 19 residues. From germline, CDR1 is SGHTA and CDR2 FQGNSA. Unmatched junction bases numbered 12, after V lost 4 bases and J lost 3 bases. CDR3 protein: CASSSGLAGNYRDTGELFF. The CDR3 coding sequence is TGTGCCAGCAGCTCAGGACTAGCGGGAAACTATCGAGACACCGGGGAGCTGTTTTTT.